This T cell receptor beta chain was sequenced during a study of blood T cell repertoires in COVID-19 (dated by TCRdb to the early 2020s). Notes on the research overall: The collaborator samples originated in the United States, Italy and Spain and spanned the acute and convalescent phases of COVID-19. Subjects who had been exposed to COVID-19, were actively infected with it, or had recovered from it provided the deeply sampled blood TCRbeta repertoires that made up the dataset. Sample metadata almost always included a de-identified subject ID, COVID-19 status, age in years and sex. Where available, HLA class I and class II types were taken from metadata supplied by the sample provider and were not determined by assay-based typing. Samples came from the ongoing ImmuneRACE study (first 160 participants) plus 1,254 subjects from 6 global collaborators. The repertoires were released in a freely available public database intended as a resource for research on the immune response to SARS-CoV-2. The prospective study material was composed of cDNA or gDNA derived from T cells, B-cell-depleted T cells, or PBMCs.

Here is what the overall study found, with its caveats: How much clinical and demographic metadata was included differed by source and by participant, and the metadata was provided uncurated.

The CDR3 measures 14 amino acids from cysteine to phenylalanine. The CDR3 DNA has 42 bases and is translated from base 1. Per the germline V gene, SGDLS is the CDR1 and YYNGEE is the CDR2. Trimming removed 0 bases from V and 4 bases from J, leaving 10 bases between the germline ends. The immunoSEQ Assay, a bias-controlled multiplex PCR, was used to amplify TCRbeta CDR3 regions from genomic DNA. On the authors' methods: The number of nucleated cells in each sample was estimated by amplification of reference gene primers within the assay. Sequence reads were collapsed and filtered to measure the absolute abundance of every unique TCRbeta CDR3 rearrangement. For each sample, productive Simpson clonality was calculated as the square root of Simpson's diversity index across productive rearrangements. TCRdb mirrors the immuneACCESS table, restricted to in-frame sequences. Some clones are absent from its copies; in checked studies, under half trace to an unresolved V gene, and the reason for the others is unknown. V and J calls and clone size are given by that table; D and trimming were obtained from the DNA. In all, the sample holds about 360,000 clones, and more than 85% of those were seen once. The ten largest clones add up to 3% of the sample.

With regard to this clone: Its antigen is unknown. Base qualities are not provided; no much larger clone lies one nucleotide away.

Each collaborating institution followed its own protocols to collect whole blood in K2EDTA tubes. For TCRbeta analysis, collaborators shipped samples as frozen whole blood, isolated PBMCs, or DNA extracted from either of those sample types. Sequencing used peripheral blood. This chain joins TRBV9 to TRBJ2-5; TRBD1 is a weak D gene call, 6 bases matching. This clonotype was obtained from a human donor in a cohort sampled during active COVID-19. This receptor carries the CDR3 CASSVEGTRETQYF. Here is the DNA: TGTGCCAGCAGCGTAGAGGGGACAAGAGAGACCCAGTACTTC.